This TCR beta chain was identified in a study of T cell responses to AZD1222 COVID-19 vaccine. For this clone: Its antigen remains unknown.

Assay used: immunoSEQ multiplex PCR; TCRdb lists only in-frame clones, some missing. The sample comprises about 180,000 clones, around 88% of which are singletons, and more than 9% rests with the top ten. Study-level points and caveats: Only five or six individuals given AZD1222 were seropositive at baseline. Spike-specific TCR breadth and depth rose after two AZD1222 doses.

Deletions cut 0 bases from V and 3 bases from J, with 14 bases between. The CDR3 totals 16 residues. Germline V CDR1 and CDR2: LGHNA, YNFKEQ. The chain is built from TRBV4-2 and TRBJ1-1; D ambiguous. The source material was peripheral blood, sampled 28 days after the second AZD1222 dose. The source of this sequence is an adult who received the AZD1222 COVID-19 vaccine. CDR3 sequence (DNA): TGTGCCAGCAGCCAAGATTCGAGGAGGAGGGACACTGAAGCTTTCTTT. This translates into CASSQDSRRRDTEAFF.